These 6 T cell receptor beta chains share one sample of origin, sequenced in a study of blood T cell repertoires in COVID-19. Some clones are missing from TCRdb's copy, which holds only in-frame ones; the method was immunoSEQ multiplex PCR. Here the sample spans roughly 100,000 clones, 65% to 75% being singletons. The sequenced sample consisted of peripheral blood. These receptors were collected from a man aged 80 or over with acute or convalescent COVID-19.

Only a few counts were recorded for this clone. Here the CDR3 reads CASSWGGNTEAFF. CDR3 nucleotides: TGTGCCAGCAGCTGGGGAGGGAACACTGAAGCTTTCTTT. The chain links TRBV7-9 to TRBJ1-1; D gene uncertain. CDR1 is SEHNR and CDR2 is FQNEAQ in the germline V gene (reference sequence). The CDR3 spans 13 residues. The V and J ends lost 4 bases and 1 base respectively, with 7 bases between them.

Only a few counts were recorded for this clone. The J gene is TRBJ2-7, the V gene TRBV9, with unresolved D. The V end was cut by 0 bases, the J end by 0 bases, with 7 bases between. This CDR3 has 14 amino acids. Germline loops: CDR1 SGDLS, CDR2 YYNGEE. In DNA form, the CDR3 reads TGTGCCAGCAGCGTAGACCCGAGCTCCTACGAGCAGTACTTC. This sequence encodes CASSVDPSSYEQYF.

The sample holds many counts of this clone. The CDR3 reads CASSLRGRGTGELFF. The CDR3 DNA is TGTGCCAGCAGTTTACGCGGGAGGGGAACCGGGGAGCTGTTTTTT. This chain links TRBV27 with TRBJ2-2, with TRBD2 matching 9 bases. The V gene's germline CDR1 is MNHEY and CDR2 SMNVEV (reference sequence). V was pared by 2 bases and J by 5 bases, with 3 bases of the junction left unmatched. CDR3 length equals 15 residues.

J is TRBJ1-4 and V is TRBV7-2; 9 positions agree with TRBD1. After removal of 5 bases from V and 7 bases from J, the junction contained 5 bases not matched to a gene. Germline CDR1 SGHTA, CDR2 FQGNSA. The CDR3 runs 14 residues. CDR3 coding DNA: TGTGCCAGCAGCCGGGACAGGGAAGGTGAAAAACTGTTTTTT. Its translation: CASSRDREGEKLFF.

This clone has only a few counts. V and J are TRBV5-6 and TRBJ2-5; 15 nucleotides line up with TRBD2. CDR3 length: 17 residues. Germline V gene sequence: CDR1 SGHDT, CDR2 YYEEEE. Losses at the gene ends were 0 bases for V and 5 bases for J; bases not matched to a gene: 5. The CDR3 region is CASSLVGTSGRIETQYF. As DNA, the CDR3 is TGTGCCAGCAGCTTGGTCGGGACTAGCGGGAGGATCGAGACCCAGTACTTC.

The chain combines TRBV5-5 with TRBJ2-1, with D perhaps TRBD2 (6 bases). Germline V gene data show CDR1 as SGHKS and CDR2 as YYEKEE (reference sequence). The length of the CDR3 is 15 residues. Trimming left V 4 bases short and J 2 bases short, with 13 bases between. The CDR3 loop reads CASSPTGGAYNEQFF. In nucleotides, the CDR3 is TGTGCCAGCAGCCCTACCGGAGGGGCCTACAATGAGCAGTTCTTC.